Below are 18 T cell receptor beta chains sequenced from a single sample in a study of T-cell memory formation after mild COVID-19. TCRdb processed the 5' RACE reads anew with MiXCR; each CDR3 protein has one entry. This table has about 420,000 distinct CDR3 sequences, 23% appearing once. The sample taken for sequencing was PBMCs or a T cell subset sorted from them (not recorded which). The receptors here all came from an adult woman who had mild COVID-19 (a few samples of this study predate the infection). Cell type and time point are not known.

This clonotype was recorded a few times. V usage is TRBV7-9 and J usage is TRBJ2-5, with 7 bases matching TRBD1. CDR3 length: 16 residues. Germline-derived CDR1 and CDR2 are SEHNR and FQNEAQ (reference sequence). Trimming took 0 bases from V and 4 from J; bases not matched to a gene: 8. This CDR3 reads CASSLAHRGGGETQYF. DNA of the CDR3: TGTGCCAGCAGCTTAGCCCACAGGGGCGGAGGAGAGACCCAGTACTTC.

The chain combines TRBV15 with TRBJ1-2; D is possibly TRBD1 (6 bases). CDR1 is LNHNV, CDR2 YYDKDF, per germline (reference sequence). The CDR3 has 15 residues. V gave up 2 bases and J gave up 7 bases, with 17 bases separating them. The CDR3 DNA reads as TGTGCCACCAGCAGACAGAGACAGGATTACAGTGGCTACACCTTC. Its translation: CATSRQRQDYSGYTF.

This clonotype was seen repeatedly, ten times or more. J is TRBJ2-1 and V is TRBV20-1; the D gene is possibly TRBD2 (6 bases). The CDR3 totals 15 residues. The ends were cut back, 5 bases at V and 4 bases at J, with 18 bases in the middle. Germline V lookup: CDR1 DFQATT, CDR2 SNEGSKA (reference sequence). In nucleotides, the CDR3 is TGCAGTGCTGGGGAAGCTGGCGGAGGGTACAATGAGCAGTTCTTC. Amino acids: CSAGEAGGGYNEQFF.

The rearrangement links TRBV11-2 to TRBJ1-1, with TRBD1 identical over 10 bases. Trimming at V came to 4 bases and at J to 4 bases, leaving 6 bases not matched to a gene. The CDR3 covers 15 residues. CDR1 is SGHAT and CDR2 is FQNNGV in the germline V gene. CDR3 loop: CASSSRTGGGTEAFF. CDR3 coding DNA: TGTGCCAGCAGCTCCCGGACAGGGGGTGGCACTGAAGCTTTCTTT.

This chain links TRBV12-3 or TRBV12-4 with TRBJ1-3; TRBD1 agrees at 7 bases. The CDR3 is 15 residues long. With 3 bases clipped from V and 8 bases from J, the junction kept 10 bases outside the gene matches. CDR3 amino acids: CASSFTGTAKDTIYF. Here the CDR3 DNA reads TGTGCCAGCAGTTTTACCGGGACAGCCAAGGACACCATATATTTT.

This clonotype was counted a few times. The genes are TRBV30 and TRBJ2-2; tentatively, D is TRBD1 (6 bases). V was trimmed by 0 bases and J by 2 bases, leaving 7 bases between them. CDR3 length equals 14 residues. Germline-derived CDR1 and CDR2 are GTSNPN and SVGIG (reference sequence). The CDR3 sequence is CAWSVGANTGELFF. Here the CDR3 DNA reads TGTGCCTGGAGTGTGGGGGCTAACACCGGGGAGCTGTTTTTT.

This clonotype was picked up a small number of times. The chain has TRBV4-2 and TRBJ1-2; tentatively, D is TRBD1 (5 bases). Trimming cost V 0 bases and J 4 bases, with 21 bases left between them. Germline values: CDR1 LGHNA, CDR2 YNFKEQ. The CDR3 is made up of 18 amino acids. The CDR3 here is CASSQDHGSGAGSYGYTF. CDR3 nucleotides: TGTGCCAGCAGCCAAGATCACGGGTCCGGGGCAGGAAGCTATGGCTACACCTTC.

In this sample, this clonotype turned up a few times. The V gene is TRBV11-2, the J gene TRBJ2-5; the D gene could be TRBD1 or TRBD2 (8 bases each). The V and J ends lost 5 bases and 5 bases respectively, with 21 bases between them. The CDR3 consists of 16 residues. The germline V gene has CDR1 SGHAT and CDR2 FQNNGV. This CDR3 reads CASSGTRTGIMETQYF. The CDR3 nucleotides are TGTGCCAGCAGCGGGACTAGGACAGGGATAATGGAGACCCAGTACTTC. Full variable domain (outside the CDR3, taken from reference TRBV11-2 and TRBJ2-5): EAGVAQSPRYKIIEKRQSVAFWCNPISGHATLYWYQQILGQGPKLLIQFQNNGVVDDSQLPKDRFSAERLKGVDSTLKIQPAKLEDSAVYLCASSGTRTGIMETQYFGPGTRLLVL.

To note about this clonotype: The junction does not match germline at one end; this may be a read error. V and J are TRBV29-1 and TRBJ2-3; 9 bases map to TRBD2. Germline CDR1 reads SQVTM; CDR2 reads ANQGSEA. This CDR3 is 13 amino acids long. CDR3 bases: TGCAGCGTCCTGCGGGGGGGCACCGATACGCAGTATTTT. This encodes CSVLRGGTDTQYF.

The V gene is TRBV24-1, the J gene TRBJ2-1; TRBD2 agrees at 9 bases. V shed 5 bases, J shed 7 bases, and the junction held 5 bases outside the gene matches. Germline CDR1 reads KGHDR; CDR2 reads SFDVKD. There are 14 residues in the CDR3. This chain's CDR3 is CATSVGTSRNEQFF. In DNA form, the CDR3 reads TGTGCCACCAGTGTCGGGACTAGCCGGAATGAGCAGTTCTTC.

The rearrangement uses TRBV7-8 and TRBJ2-7; TRBD2 matches at 9 bases. The CDR3 loop spans 15 amino acids. The V gene's germline CDR1 is SGHVS and CDR2 FQNEAQ. J was trimmed by 6 bases and V by 2 bases; bases with no gene match: 8. The CDR3 loop is CASSLIAGGPVEQYF. The CDR3, as DNA: TGTGCCAGCAGCTTAATCGCGGGAGGGCCGGTCGAGCAGTACTTC.

This chain joins TRBV7-2 and TRBJ2-3, with 9 positions matching TRBD2. The CDR3 has 15 residues. Trimming took 6 bases from V and 3 from J; bases not matched to a gene: 7. Germline loops: CDR1 SGHTA, CDR2 FQGNSA. CDR3 DNA: TGTGCCAGCAGACCGATGCGGGAGGGGACAGATACGCAGTATTTT. Its translation is CASRPMREGTDTQYF.

This clonotype has only a few counts. The chain uses TRBV20-1 and TRBJ2-2; a weak D match, TRBD2 (5 bases). The V end lost 0 bases, the J end lost 5 bases, and 7 bases lay between the germline ends. The germline gives CDR1 DFQATT, CDR2 SNEGSKA (reference sequence). CDR3 length equals 13 residues. CDR3 loop: CSARDLATGELFF. CDR3 DNA sequence: TGCAGTGCTAGAGATCTAGCAACCGGGGAGCTGTTTTTT.

J is TRBJ2-7 and V is TRBV5-1; the D gene is possibly TRBD1 (6 bases). The CDR3 consists of 13 residues. Germline CDR1 and CDR2: SGHRS and YFSETQ. V lost 3 bases to trimming and J lost 3 bases, with 10 bases between them. CDR3: CASSSLDSYEQYF. The CDR3 nucleotides are TGCGCCAGCAGCTCGCTGGACAGCTACGAGCAGTACTTC.

This clonotype was recorded a few times. This chain joins TRBV29-1 and TRBJ2-7; 7 bases fit TRBD2. CDR3 length equals 15 residues. The V and J ends lost 3 bases and 2 bases, in that order; junction bases with no gene match: 10. Germline assignment: CDR1 SQVTM and CDR2 ANQGSEA. This CDR3 reads CSVEVWREPTYEQYF. In DNA, the CDR3 is TGCAGCGTTGAGGTCTGGCGGGAGCCAACCTACGAGCAGTACTTC.

The chain employs TRBV24-1 and TRBJ2-2, with TRBD1 identical over 9 bases. The CDR3 runs to 15 residues. CDR1 KGHDR and CDR2 SFDVKD come from the germline V gene. The junction had 7 bases not matched to a gene; V was cut back by 5 bases and J by 7 bases. The CDR3, as DNA: TGTGCCACCAGTGGTGGGACAGGGAGGTTCGGGGAGCTGTTTTTT. Protein sequence: CATSGGTGRFGELFF.

This clonotype was seen only once. The CDR3 nucleotides are TGTGCCAGCAGCCAAACAGTCCACACCGGGGAGCTGTTTTTT. Amino acids: CASSQTVHTGELFF. The chain recombines TRBV14 with TRBJ2-2; D is unclear. The V end lost 2 bases, the J end lost 3 bases, and 7 bases lay between the germline ends. Germline CDR1 reads SGHDN; CDR2 reads FVKESK. The CDR3 is made up of 14 amino acids. The full variable domain, rest sourced from reference TRBV14 and TRBJ2-2, is EAGVTQFPSHSVIEKGQTVTLRCDPISGHDNLYWYRRVMGKEIKFLLHFVKESKQDESGMPNNRFLAERTGGTYSTLKVQPAELEDSGVYFCASSQTVHTGELFFGEGSRLTVL.

As regards this clonotype: Its ends do not fully match the called genes, so a read error is possible. The chain uses TRBV12-3 or TRBV12-4 and TRBJ2-1, with D possibly matching TRBD1 (5 bases). The CDR3 covers 14 residues. This CDR3 reads CASRPRVYGEDELF. The CDR3 DNA reads as TGTGCCAGCAGGCCCAGGGTATACGGTGAGGACGAACTCTTC.